Sequencing of this TCR beta chain was carried out in a study of T cell changes during pregnancy in multiple sclerosis. The CDR3 is made up of 15 amino acids. Germline-derived CDR1 and CDR2 are MNHNY and SVGAGI (reference sequence). With 2 bases removed from V and 0 bases from J, the gap between germline ends came to 9 bases. Generated by immunoSEQ multiplex PCR, the TCRdb table keeps only in-frame clones and is missing some. The sample holds around 21,000 clones, 85% to 90% seen once. The TCR sequence derives from a female donor with multiple sclerosis, enrolled in a pregnancy study. Specimen: CD8+ T cells from peripheral blood mononuclear cells, collected in the first trimester of pregnancy. The gene calls are TRBV6-6 and TRBJ2-3; tentatively, D is TRBD2 (6 bases). The CDR3 sequence: CASSYGGTSTDTQYF. In DNA, the CDR3 is TGTGCCAGCAGTTACGGAGGGACTAGCACAGATACGCAGTATTTT.